Below are 23 T cell receptor beta chains sequenced from a single sample in a study of lymphopenia after photon versus proton radiotherapy. TCRdb's copy holds only in-frame clones and misses some; the assay was immunoSEQ multiplex PCR. The sample records roughly 30,000 clones, approximately 95% being singletons. Sequencing was performed on peripheral blood, taken from a patient treated with photon-based radiotherapy. The receptors originated from a woman aged 45-59 years with cholangiocarcinoma.

The chain carries TRBV5-1 and TRBJ1-4, with D possibly matching TRBD1 (6 bases). V gave up 4 bases and J gave up 4 bases, with 14 bases separating them. The CDR3 sequence is 15 residues long. Germline V gives CDR1 SGHRS, CDR2 YFSETQ. DNA of the CDR3: TGCGCCAGCAGCCCCTCAGGAGGGGGTAATGAAAAACTGTTTTTT. As protein: CASSPSGGGNEKLFF. Filled out from reference TRBV5-1 and TRBJ1-4, the complete variable domain reads KAGVTQTPRYLIKTRGQQVTLSCSPISGHRSVSWYQQTPGQGLQFLFEYFSETQRNKGNFPGRFSGRQFSNSRSEMNVSTLELGDSALYLCASSPSGGGNEKLFFGSGTQLSVL.

J is TRBJ2-7 and V is TRBV10-3, with 12 bases that match TRBD2. V trimming: 7 bases; J trimming: 4 bases; junction bases outside the gene matches: 2. This CDR3 is 13 amino acids long. Germline V gene data show CDR1 as ENHRY and CDR2 as SYGVKD. CDR3 loop: CAIKTSGGYEQYF. CDR3 coding DNA: TGTGCCATCAAGACTAGCGGGGGATACGAGCAGTACTTC.

V is TRBV7-8 and J is TRBJ1-2; D perhaps matches TRBD1 (6 bases). CDR3 size: 12 residues. Trimming removed 4 bases at V and 5 bases at J, with 8 bases between. Germline V gene lookup returns CDR1 SGHVS and CDR2 FQNEAQ. CDR3 amino acids: CASSSRGYGYTF. The CDR3 coding sequence is TGTGCCAGCAGCTCGAGGGGGTATGGCTACACCTTC. Looking up the rest from reference TRBV7-8 and TRBJ1-2 gives the full variable domain: GAGVSQSPRYKVAKRGQDVALRCDPISGHVSLFWYQQALGQGPEFLTYFQNEAQLDKSGLPSDRFFAERPEGSVSTLKIQRTQQEDSAVYLCASSSRGYGYTFGSGTRLTVV.

The chain joins TRBV18 to TRBJ1-2, with D possibly being TRBD1 (6 bases). The CDR3 spans 13 residues. The V and J ends lost 2 bases and 6 bases respectively, with 10 bases between them. Looked up from germline, CDR1 is KGHSH and CDR2 is LQKENI. The CDR3 DNA follows: TGTGCCAGCTCACCAGACAGGATCAATGGCTACACCTTC. It encodes CASSPDRINGYTF. Full variable domain (remainder filled in from reference TRBV18 and TRBJ1-2): NAGVMQNPRHLVRRRGQEARLRCSPMKGHSHVYWYRQLPEEGLKFMVYLQKENIIDESGMPKERFSAEFPKEGPSILRIQQVVRGDSAAYFCASSPDRINGYTFGSGTRLTVV.

The chain joins TRBV5-1 to TRBJ1-1; TRBD1 might be the D (5 bases). The CDR3 has 13 amino acids. The germline V gene encodes CDR1 SGHRS and CDR2 YFSETQ. Trimming took 0 bases from V and 7 from J, leaving 10 bases between them. CDR3 sequence (DNA): TGCGCCAGCAGCTTGGGACAGCCGTTTGAAGCTTTCTTT. This translates into CASSLGQPFEAFF.

This chain connects TRBV13 to TRBJ1-1, with TRBD1 identical over 12 bases. V was pared by 1 base and J by 0 bases, with 6 bases of the junction left unmatched. From germline, CDR1 is PRHDT and CDR2 FYEKMQ (reference sequence). This CDR3 is built from 18 residues. CDR3 DNA sequence: TGTGCCAGCAGCTTAGAAAATCGGGACAGGGGGCTGAACACTGAAGCTTTCTTT. Its protein is CASSLENRDRGLNTEAFF.

J is TRBJ2-5 and V is TRBV27; D is ambiguous. The CDR3 extends over 13 amino acids. Germline CDR1 reads MNHEY; CDR2 reads SMNVEV (reference sequence). V lost 6 bases and J lost 2, with 10 bases in between. The CDR3 DNA is TGTGCCAGCAGGAGGACCTCTCAAGAGACCCAGTACTTC. Protein product: CASRRTSQETQYF.

The chain uses TRBV27 and TRBJ1-5, with TRBD1 as a possible D gene (5 bases). The CDR3 contains 14 residues. From germline, CDR1 is MNHEY and CDR2 SMNVEV (reference sequence). Trimming removed 1 base at V and 2 bases at J, with 6 bases between. In DNA form, the CDR3 reads TGTGCCAGCAGTTTATTAGGGGGCAATCAGCCCCAGCATTTT. Translating gives CASSLLGGNQPQHF.

The rearrangement joins TRBV7-8 to TRBJ1-2, with 7 bases fitting TRBD1. The CDR3 loop spans 14 amino acids. Germline V gene sequence: CDR1 SGHVS, CDR2 FQNEAQ. Germline trimming cut 1 base from V and 2 bases from J; bases unmatched to any gene: 1. The CDR3 DNA sequence: TGTGCCAGCAGCTTAGGACAGGGCAACTATGGCTACACCTTC. The encoded protein is CASSLGQGNYGYTF.

This sequence joins TRBV29-1 and TRBJ2-7, with D perhaps matching TRBD1 (8 bases). Trimming took 6 bases from V and 6 from J, leaving 15 bases between them. This CDR3 has 12 residues. Per germline, CDR1 SQVTM and CDR2 ANQGSEA. CDR3 protein: CSVAGQEAEQYF. DNA of the CDR3: TGCAGCGTAGCGGGACAGGAGGCCGAGCAGTACTTC.

The V gene is TRBV10-3, the J gene TRBJ1-1; D possibly corresponds to TRBD1 (6 bases). The CDR3 totals 15 residues. Per germline, CDR1 ENHRY and CDR2 SYGVKD. Trimming cost V 0 bases and J 0 bases, with 8 bases left between them. The CDR3 spells CAISESTGMNTEAFF. Here the CDR3 DNA reads TGTGCCATCAGTGAGTCTACAGGGATGAACACTGAAGCTTTCTTT.

The V gene is TRBV7-9, the J gene TRBJ1-5; perhaps TRBD1 as D (6 bases). The CDR3 totals 14 residues. V was clipped by 6 bases and J by 6 bases, with 15 bases between them. Germline assignment: CDR1 SEHNR and CDR2 FQNEAQ (reference sequence). Here the CDR3 DNA reads TGTGCCAGCAGTCCTCACAGGGCTGGTCAGCCCCAGCATTTT. It is translated as CASSPHRAGQPQHF.

This clone came up once. CDR3 sequence (DNA): TGTGCCAGCAACAGAAGGACAGGGGGCGAGGGCACTGAAGCTTTCTTT. Amino acid sequence: CASNRRTGGEGTEAFF. The chain joins TRBV7-2 to TRBJ1-1; 11 bases agree with TRBD1. The CDR3 sequence is 16 residues long. Per the germline V gene, CDR1 is SGHTA and CDR2 is FQGNSA. The V gene end was trimmed by 7 bases and the J gene end by 4 bases; junction bases not matched to a gene: 11.

The rearrangement uses TRBV4-3 and TRBJ1-1; a weak D match, TRBD1 (6 bases). The V end was cut by 4 bases, the J end by 3 bases, with 18 bases between. Looked up from germline, CDR1 is LGHNA and CDR2 is YSLEER. The CDR3 sequence is 16 residues long. The CDR3 nucleotides are TGCGCCAGCAGCCCCCGGCCGGGGGCAGGCGACACTGAAGCTTTCTTT. It yields the protein CASSPRPGAGDTEAFF.

The CDR3 nucleotides read TGTGCCAGCAGCGCGGCGTGGCAGGGATCCGAGCAGTTCTTC. It specifies CASSAAWQGSEQFF. The chain has TRBV6-1 and TRBJ2-1, with D maybe TRBD1 (5 bases). Per germline, CDR1 MNHNS and CDR2 SASEGT. Trimming pared 6 bases from V and 10 bases from J, leaving 19 bases between. There are 14 residues in the CDR3.

This chain joins TRBV13 and TRBJ1-2; 9 positions match TRBD1. V shed 1 base, J shed 8 bases, and the junction held 8 bases outside the gene matches. The length of the CDR3 is 15 residues. Germline V gene data show CDR1 as PRHDT and CDR2 as FYEKMQ (reference sequence). The CDR3 is CASSLALQGAEGYTF. The CDR3, as DNA: TGTGCCAGCAGCTTAGCCCTACAGGGGGCAGAGGGCTACACCTTC.

The chain uses TRBV19 and TRBJ2-1; 9 bases match TRBD2. CDR1 and CDR2 (germline): LNHDA, SQIVND (reference sequence). J was trimmed by 12 bases and V by 4 bases; bases with no gene match: 7. This CDR3 contains 13 residues. CDR3 region: CASSSGGALRQFF. In DNA, the CDR3 is TGTGCCAGTAGTAGCGGGGGGGCCTTACGGCAGTTCTTC.

The CDR3 sequence: CAWSVRGARGNTIYF. For the CDR3, the DNA is TGTGCCTGGAGTGTACGGGGAGCGCGTGGAAACACCATATATTTT. The V gene is TRBV30, the J gene TRBJ1-3; D is unclear. V shed 0 bases and J shed 3 bases, with 12 bases lying between them. This CDR3 region has 15 residues. Per the germline V gene, CDR1 is GTSNPN and CDR2 is SVGIG (reference sequence).

This chain links TRBV2 with TRBJ2-2; D remains ambiguous. The CDR3 length is 13 residues. V was shortened by 5 bases and J by 4 bases, with 8 bases between the two germline ends. Germline CDR1 SNHLY, CDR2 FYNNEI. CDR3 nucleotides: TGTGCCAGCAGTCGCGAGATCACCGGGGAGCTGTTTTTT. It encodes CASSREITGELFF.

The V and J genes are TRBV4-3 and TRBJ2-7; the D gene is possibly TRBD2 (5 bases). Germline CDR1 reads LGHNA; CDR2 reads YSLEER. The CDR3 is 15 amino acids. V dropped 1 base and J dropped 6 bases, with 16 bases sitting between them. The CDR3 here is CASSQGLPPPAEQYF. In DNA form, the CDR3 reads TGCGCCAGCAGCCAAGGACTACCACCCCCGGCCGAGCAGTACTTC.

V is TRBV18 and J is TRBJ1-6; possible D gene TRBD1, 5 bases. The CDR3 length is 20 residues. Trimming left V 6 bases short and J 0 bases short, with 24 bases between. Per germline, CDR1 KGHSH and CDR2 LQKENI. This CDR3 is CASSRKQATLLSSYNSPLHF. The DNA for the CDR3 is TGTGCCAGCTCCCGGAAACAGGCTACCTTATTGAGCTCCTATAATTCACCCCTCCACTTT.

The CDR3 here is CASSSPRTGGNEQFF. The CDR3 DNA is TGTGCCAGCAGCAGCCCGAGGACAGGGGGCAATGAGCAGTTCTTC. The rearrangement uses TRBV7-2 and TRBJ2-1; 10 positions match TRBD1. CDR1 SGHTA and CDR2 FQGNSA come from the germline V gene. The CDR3 length is 15 residues. V lost 5 bases to trimming and J lost 6 bases; unmatched junction nucleotides: 7.

The rearrangement uses TRBV6-6 and TRBJ1-5, with TRBD1 matching over 7 bases. This CDR3 comprises 15 residues. Germline lookup yields CDR1 MNHNY and CDR2 SVGAGI (reference sequence). With V trimmed by 6 bases and J by 3 bases, 8 bases remained unmatched. The CDR3 sequence: CASRPDRDYNQPQHF. In DNA, the CDR3 is TGTGCCAGCAGGCCCGACAGGGATTACAATCAGCCCCAGCATTTT.